This T cell receptor beta chain was observed in a study of cytomegalovirus exposure and HLA in healthy donors. Study overall: In an early release, HLA-typed donors contributed approximately 80 million unique TCR sequences.

The CDR3 consists of 15 residues. The V end lost 4 bases, the J end lost 6 bases, and 17 bases lay between the germline ends. Germline V gene sequence: CDR1 SGHKS, CDR2 YYEKEE (reference sequence). With 60 Vbeta and 13 Jbeta primers, the PCR was carried out. Measured with immunoSEQ multiplex PCR; TCRdb has only the in-frame clones, and not every one. The data hold roughly 130,000 clones, with 60% to 75% observed a single time. The sample consisted of PBMCs. This TCR came from a woman aged 50 to 60 in good health and CMV-seropositive. The chain couples TRBV5-5 to TRBJ2-1; tentative D call: TRBD2 (6 bases). CDR3 sequence: CASSPRETRINEQFF. CDR3 DNA: TGTGCCAGCAGCCCCCGGGAGACAAGGATCAATGAGCAGTTCTTC.